Here is one TCR beta chain with its context. This record belongs to a study of blood T cell repertoires in COVID-19. Study details: Sites in the United States, Italy and Spain provided acute and convalescent COVID-19 samples. Nucleic acid was either cDNA or gDNA, and it came from T cells, B-cell-depleted T cells, or PBMCs.

How the authors handled the data: Nucleated cell counts were estimated from reference gene primer amplification. Generated by immunoSEQ multiplex PCR, the TCRdb table keeps only in-frame clones and is missing some. V, J and clone size are taken as reported in that table, and D and trimming were inferred from the DNA itself. The repertoire holds some 76,000 clones, with 90% as singletons. The receptor was isolated from a woman aged 18-30 years with acute or convalescent COVID-19. Sequencing was done on a sample of peripheral blood.

This CDR3 reads CATSTRDRGAQETQYF. Written as DNA, the CDR3 is TGTGCCACCAGCACCAGGGACAGGGGGGCCCAAGAGACCCAGTACTTC. V and J are TRBV15 and TRBJ2-5, with 11 bases lining up with TRBD1. Trimming at V came to 4 bases and at J to 1 base, leaving 5 bases not matched to a gene. The CDR3 consists of 16 residues. Germline values: CDR1 LNHNV, CDR2 YYDKDF (reference sequence). The full variable domain, completed using reference TRBV15 and TRBJ2-5, is DAMVIQNPRYQVTQFGKPVTLSCSQTLNHNVMYWYQQKSSQAPKLLFHYYDKDFNNEADTPDNFQSRRPNTSFCFLDIRSPGLGDTAMYLCATSTRDRGAQETQYFGPGTRLLVL.